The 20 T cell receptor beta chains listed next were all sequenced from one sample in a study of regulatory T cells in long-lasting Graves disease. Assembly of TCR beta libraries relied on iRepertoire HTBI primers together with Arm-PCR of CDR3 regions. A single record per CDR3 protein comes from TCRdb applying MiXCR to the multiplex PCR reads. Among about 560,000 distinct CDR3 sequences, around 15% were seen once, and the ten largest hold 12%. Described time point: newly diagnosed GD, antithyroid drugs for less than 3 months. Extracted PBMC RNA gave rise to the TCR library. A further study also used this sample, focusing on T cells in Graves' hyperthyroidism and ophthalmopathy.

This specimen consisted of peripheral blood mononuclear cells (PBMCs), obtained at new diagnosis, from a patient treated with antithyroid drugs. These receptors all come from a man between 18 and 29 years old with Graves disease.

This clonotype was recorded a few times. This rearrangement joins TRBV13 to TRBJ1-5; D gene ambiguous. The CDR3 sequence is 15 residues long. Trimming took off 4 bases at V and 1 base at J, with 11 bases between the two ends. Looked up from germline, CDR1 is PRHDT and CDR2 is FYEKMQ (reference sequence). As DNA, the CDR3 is TGTGCCAGCAGCTCCTCCATGGAGAGCAATCAGCCCCAGCATTTT. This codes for CASSSSMESNQPQHF.

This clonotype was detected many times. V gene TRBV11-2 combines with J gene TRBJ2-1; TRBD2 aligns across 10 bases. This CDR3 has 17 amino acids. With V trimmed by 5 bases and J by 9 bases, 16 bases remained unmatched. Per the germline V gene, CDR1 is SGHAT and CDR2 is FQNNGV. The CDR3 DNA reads TGTGCCAGCAGCCCAGAAGAACCGGGACTAGCGTTCAGTGAGCAGTTCTTC. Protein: CASSPEEPGLAFSEQFF.

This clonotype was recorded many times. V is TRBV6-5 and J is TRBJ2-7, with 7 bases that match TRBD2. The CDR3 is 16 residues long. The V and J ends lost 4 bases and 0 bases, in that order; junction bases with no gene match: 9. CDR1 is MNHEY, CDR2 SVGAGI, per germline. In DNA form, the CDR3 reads TGTGCCAGCAGTTCGCCGTTAGGCGGGAGCTCCTACGAGCAGTACTTC. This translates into CASSSPLGGSSYEQYF.

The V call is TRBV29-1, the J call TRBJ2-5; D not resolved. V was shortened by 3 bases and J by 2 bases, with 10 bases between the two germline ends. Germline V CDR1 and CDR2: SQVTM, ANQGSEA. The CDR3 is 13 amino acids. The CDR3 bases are TGCAGCGTTGATACGACTGGACAAGAGACCCAGTACTTC. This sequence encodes CSVDTTGQETQYF.

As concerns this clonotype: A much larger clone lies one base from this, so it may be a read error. CDR3 loop: CVSSVGTGLTVDTQYF. The CDR3 DNA follows: TGTGTCAGCAGCGTGGGGACGGGACTAACCGTGGATACGCAGTATTTT. The rearrangement uses TRBV9 and TRBJ2-3, with TRBD2 matching 7 bases. CDR3 length: 16 residues. The germline CDR1 and CDR2 sequences are SGDLS and YYNGEE.

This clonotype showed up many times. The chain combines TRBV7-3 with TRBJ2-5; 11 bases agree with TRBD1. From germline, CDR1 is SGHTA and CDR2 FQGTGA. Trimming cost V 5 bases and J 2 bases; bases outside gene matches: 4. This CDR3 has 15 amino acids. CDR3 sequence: CASSRGTGGQETQYF. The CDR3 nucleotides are TGTGCCAGCAGCCGCGGGACAGGGGGACAAGAGACCCAGTACTTC.

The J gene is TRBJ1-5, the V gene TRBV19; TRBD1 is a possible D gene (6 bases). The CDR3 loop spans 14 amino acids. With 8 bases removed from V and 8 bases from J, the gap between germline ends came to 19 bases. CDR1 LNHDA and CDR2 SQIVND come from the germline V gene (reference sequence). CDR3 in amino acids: CASWPTGMGEPQHF. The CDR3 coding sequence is TGTGCCAGTTGGCCCACAGGGATGGGAGAGCCCCAGCATTTT.

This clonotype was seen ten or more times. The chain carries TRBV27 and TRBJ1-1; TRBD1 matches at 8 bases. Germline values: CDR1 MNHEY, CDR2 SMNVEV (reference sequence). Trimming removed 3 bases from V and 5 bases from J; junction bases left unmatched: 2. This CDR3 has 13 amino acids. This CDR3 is CASSFRGLTEAFF. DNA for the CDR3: TGTGCCAGCAGTTTCAGGGGGCTGACTGAAGCTTTCTTT.

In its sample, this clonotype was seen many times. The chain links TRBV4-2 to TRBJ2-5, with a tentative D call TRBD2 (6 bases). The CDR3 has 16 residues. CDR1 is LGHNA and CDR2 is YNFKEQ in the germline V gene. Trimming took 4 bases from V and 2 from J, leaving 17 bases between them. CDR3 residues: CASSRGAGAGQETQYF. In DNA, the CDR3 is TGTGCCAGCAGCCGGGGCGCTGGGGCGGGGCAAGAGACCCAGTACTTC.

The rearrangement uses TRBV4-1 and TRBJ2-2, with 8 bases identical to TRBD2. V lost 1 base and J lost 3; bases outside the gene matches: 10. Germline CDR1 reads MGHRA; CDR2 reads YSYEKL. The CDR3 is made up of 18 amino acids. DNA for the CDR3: TGCGCCAGCAGCCAAGTAGCTTGGGTAGCGGGGTACACCGGGGAGCTGTTTTTT. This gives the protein CASSQVAWVAGYTGELFF.

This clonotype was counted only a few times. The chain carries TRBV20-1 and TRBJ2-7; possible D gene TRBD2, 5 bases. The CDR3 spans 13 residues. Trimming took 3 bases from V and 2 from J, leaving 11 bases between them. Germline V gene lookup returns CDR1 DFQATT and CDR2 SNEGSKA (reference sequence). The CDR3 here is CSARGPSTYEQYF. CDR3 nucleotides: TGCAGTGCTAGGGGCCCTAGCACCTACGAGCAGTACTTC.

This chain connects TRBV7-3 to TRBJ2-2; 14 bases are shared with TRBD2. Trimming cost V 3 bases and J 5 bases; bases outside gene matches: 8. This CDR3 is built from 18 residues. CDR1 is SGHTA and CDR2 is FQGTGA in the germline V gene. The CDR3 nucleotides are TGTGCCAGCAGCTTGGTGGGACTAGCGGGAGCAGGAACCGGGGAGCTGTTTTTT. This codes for CASSLVGLAGAGTGELFF.

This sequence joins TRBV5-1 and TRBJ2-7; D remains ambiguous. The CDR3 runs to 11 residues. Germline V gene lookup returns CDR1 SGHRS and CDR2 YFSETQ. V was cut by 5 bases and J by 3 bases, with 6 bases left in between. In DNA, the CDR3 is TGCGCCAGCAGTAAGAGCTACGAGCAGTACTTC. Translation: CASSKSYEQYF.

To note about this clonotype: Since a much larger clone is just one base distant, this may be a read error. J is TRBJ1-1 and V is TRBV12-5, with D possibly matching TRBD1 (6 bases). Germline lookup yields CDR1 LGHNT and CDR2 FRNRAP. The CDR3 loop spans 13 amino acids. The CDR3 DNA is TGTGCTAGTGGTTTGGGACAGGTCACTGAAGCTTCCTTT. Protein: CASGLGQVTEASF.

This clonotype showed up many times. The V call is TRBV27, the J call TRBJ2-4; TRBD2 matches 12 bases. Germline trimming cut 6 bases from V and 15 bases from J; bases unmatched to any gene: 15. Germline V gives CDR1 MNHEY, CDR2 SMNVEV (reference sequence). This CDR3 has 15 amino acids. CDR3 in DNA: TGTGCCAGCAGATATACTAGCGGGAGGAACTCCTCTCTGTACTTC. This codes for CASRYTSGRNSSLYF.

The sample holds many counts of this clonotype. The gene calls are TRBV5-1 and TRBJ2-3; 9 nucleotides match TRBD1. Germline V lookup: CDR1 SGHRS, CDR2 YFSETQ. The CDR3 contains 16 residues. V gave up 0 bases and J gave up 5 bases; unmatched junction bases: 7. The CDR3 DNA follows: TGCGCCAGCAGCTTGGGGGGACAGGGTGGAGGAGATACGCAGTATTTT. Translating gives CASSLGGQGGGDTQYF.

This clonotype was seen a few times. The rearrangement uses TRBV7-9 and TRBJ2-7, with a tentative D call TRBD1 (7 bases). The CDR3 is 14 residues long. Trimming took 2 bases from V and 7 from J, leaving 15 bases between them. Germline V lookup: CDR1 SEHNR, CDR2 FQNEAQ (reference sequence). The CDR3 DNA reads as TGTGCCAGCAGCTTATTGCAGGGGGGAAGTGAGCAGTACTTC. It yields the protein CASSLLQGGSEQYF.

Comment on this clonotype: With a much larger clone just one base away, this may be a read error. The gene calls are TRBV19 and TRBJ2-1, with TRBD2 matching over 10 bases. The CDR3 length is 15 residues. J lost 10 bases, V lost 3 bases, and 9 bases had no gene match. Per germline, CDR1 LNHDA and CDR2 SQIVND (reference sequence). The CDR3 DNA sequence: TGTGCCAGTAGTATCCTAGCGGGAGAGCCCTACGAGCAGTTCTTC. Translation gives CASSILAGEPYEQFF.

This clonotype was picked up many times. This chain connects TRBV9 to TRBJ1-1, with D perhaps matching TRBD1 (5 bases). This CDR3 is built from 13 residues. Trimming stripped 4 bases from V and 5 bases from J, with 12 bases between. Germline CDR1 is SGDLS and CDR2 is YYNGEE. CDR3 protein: CASSKARGTEAFF. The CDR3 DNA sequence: TGTGCCAGCAGCAAGGCGCGGGGGACTGAAGCTTTCTTT.

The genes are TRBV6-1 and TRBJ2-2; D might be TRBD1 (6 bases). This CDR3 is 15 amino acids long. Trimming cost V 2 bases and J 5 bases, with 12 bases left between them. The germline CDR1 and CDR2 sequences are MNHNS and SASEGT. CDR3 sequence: CASSELDRDTGELFF. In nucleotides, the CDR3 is TGTGCCAGCAGTGAACTGGACAGAGATACCGGGGAGCTGTTTTTT.